The T cell receptor (beta chain) under discussion was sequenced for a study of T cell repertoires in aging, cancer and after chemotherapy. Study-level points and caveats: Rebound thymic output was suggested by rising median generation probability during chemotherapy in each cancer cohort. Age-matched healthy donors had significantly more diverse, less clonal blood TCR repertoires than untreated cancer patients. In healthy donors, age-related TCR diversity loss mainly reflected lost richness.

Multiplex touch-down PCR with TRB-A/B primers amplified rearranged V-D-J TRB sequences. TCRdb re-called the multiplex PCR reads with MiXCR, one entry per CDR3 protein. Among about 8,500 distinct CDR3 sequences listed, under 50% were seen once. Peripheral blood genomic DNA, not sorted cells or RNA, was the template. This clonotype has a handful of counts. Its matching antigen is unknown. Input material: blood. The TCR originated in a human donor with a solid tumor.

The CDR3 loop reads CASSRFNAEAFF. The CDR3 region has the DNA TGTGCCAGCAGCCGCTTTAACGCTGAAGCTTTCTTT. This chain links TRBV11-3 with TRBJ1-1, with unresolved D. The germline V gene has CDR1 SGHNT and CDR2 YENEEA. Trimming stripped 5 bases from V and 6 bases from J, with 10 bases between. CDR3 length: 12 residues.